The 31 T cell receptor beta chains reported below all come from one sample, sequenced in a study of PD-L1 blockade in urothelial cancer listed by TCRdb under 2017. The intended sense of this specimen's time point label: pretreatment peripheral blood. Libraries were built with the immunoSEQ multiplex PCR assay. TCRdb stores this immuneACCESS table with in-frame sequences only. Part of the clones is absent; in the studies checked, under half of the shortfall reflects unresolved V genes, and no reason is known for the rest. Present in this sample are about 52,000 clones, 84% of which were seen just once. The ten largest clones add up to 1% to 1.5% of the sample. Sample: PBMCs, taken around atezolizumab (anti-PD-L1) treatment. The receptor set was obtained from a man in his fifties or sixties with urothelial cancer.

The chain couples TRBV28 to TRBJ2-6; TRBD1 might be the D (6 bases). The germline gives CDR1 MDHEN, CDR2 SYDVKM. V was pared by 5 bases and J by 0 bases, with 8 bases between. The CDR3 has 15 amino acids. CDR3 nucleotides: TGTGCCAGCAGTACAGGGTCCTCTGGGGCCAACGTCCTGACTTTC. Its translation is CASSTGSSGANVLTF.

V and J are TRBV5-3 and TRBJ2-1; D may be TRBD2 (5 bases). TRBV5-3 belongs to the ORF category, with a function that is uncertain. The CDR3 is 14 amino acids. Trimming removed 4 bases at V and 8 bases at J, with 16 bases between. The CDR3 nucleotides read TGTGCCAGAAGCCCCGGAGCGGAGGCGTATGAGCAGTTCTTC. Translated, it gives CARSPGAEAYEQFF.

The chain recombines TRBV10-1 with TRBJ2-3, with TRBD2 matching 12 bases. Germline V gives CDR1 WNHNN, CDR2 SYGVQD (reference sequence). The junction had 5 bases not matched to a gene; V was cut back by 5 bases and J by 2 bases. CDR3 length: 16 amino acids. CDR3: CASSSGLAGTTDTQYF. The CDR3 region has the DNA TGCGCCAGCAGTTCGGGACTAGCGGGCACCACAGATACGCAGTATTTT.

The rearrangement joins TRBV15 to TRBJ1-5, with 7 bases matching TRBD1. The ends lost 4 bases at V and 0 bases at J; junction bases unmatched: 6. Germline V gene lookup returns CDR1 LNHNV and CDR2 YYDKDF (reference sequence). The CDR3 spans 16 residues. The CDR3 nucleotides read TGTGCCACCAGCACGGGACAGCATAATAGCAATCAGCCCCAGCATTTT. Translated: CATSTGQHNSNQPQHF.

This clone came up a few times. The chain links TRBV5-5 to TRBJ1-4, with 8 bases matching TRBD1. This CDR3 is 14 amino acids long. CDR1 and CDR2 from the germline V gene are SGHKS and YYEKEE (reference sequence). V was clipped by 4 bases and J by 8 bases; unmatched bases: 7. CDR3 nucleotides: TGTGCCAGCAGCCTGGGACAGGTTGGAGAAAAACTGTTTTTT. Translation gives CASSLGQVGEKLFF. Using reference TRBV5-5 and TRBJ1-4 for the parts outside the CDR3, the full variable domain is DAGVTQSPTHLIKTRGQQVTLRCSPISGHKSVSWYQQVLGQGPQFIFQYYEKEERGRGNFPDRFSARQFPNYSSELNVNALLLGDSALYLCASSLGQVGEKLFFGSGTQLSVL.

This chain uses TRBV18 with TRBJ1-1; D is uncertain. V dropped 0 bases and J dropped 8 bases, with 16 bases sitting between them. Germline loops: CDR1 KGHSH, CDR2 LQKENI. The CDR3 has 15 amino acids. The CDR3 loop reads CASSPPLGHTSEAFF. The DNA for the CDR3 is TGTGCCAGCTCACCACCACTAGGCCATACGTCGGAAGCTTTCTTT.

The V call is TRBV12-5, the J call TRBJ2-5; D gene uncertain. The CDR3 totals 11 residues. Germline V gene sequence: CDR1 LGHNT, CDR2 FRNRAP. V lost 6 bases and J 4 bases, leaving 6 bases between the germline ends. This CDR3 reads CASGQRETQYF. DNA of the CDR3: TGTGCTAGTGGACAAAGAGAGACCCAGTACTTC.

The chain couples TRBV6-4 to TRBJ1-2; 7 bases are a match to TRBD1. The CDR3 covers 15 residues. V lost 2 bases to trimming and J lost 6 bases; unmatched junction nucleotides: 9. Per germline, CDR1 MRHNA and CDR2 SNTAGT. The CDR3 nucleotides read TGTGCCAGCAGTGACCAATACAGGGGAAAGGATGGCTACACCTTC. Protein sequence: CASSDQYRGKDGYTF.

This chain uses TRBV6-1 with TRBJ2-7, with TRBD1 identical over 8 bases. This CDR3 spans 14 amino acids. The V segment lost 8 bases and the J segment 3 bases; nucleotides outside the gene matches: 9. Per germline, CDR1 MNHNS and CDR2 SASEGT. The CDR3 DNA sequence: TGTGCCAGCGGTTTTACAGGGGGAAACTACGAGCAGTACTTC. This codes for CASGFTGGNYEQYF.

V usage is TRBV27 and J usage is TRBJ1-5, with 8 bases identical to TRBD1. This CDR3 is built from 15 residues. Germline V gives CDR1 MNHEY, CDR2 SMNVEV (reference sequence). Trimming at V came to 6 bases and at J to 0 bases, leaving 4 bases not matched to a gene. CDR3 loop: CASRRTGLSNQPQHF. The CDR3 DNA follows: TGTGCCAGCAGACGGACAGGGCTTAGCAATCAGCCCCAGCATTTT.

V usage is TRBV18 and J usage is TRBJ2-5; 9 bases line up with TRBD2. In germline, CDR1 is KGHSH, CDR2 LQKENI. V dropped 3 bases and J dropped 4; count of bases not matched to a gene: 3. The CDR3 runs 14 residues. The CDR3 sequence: CASSPPAGGETQYF. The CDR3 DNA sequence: TGTGCCAGCTCACCCCCAGCGGGGGGAGAGACCCAGTACTTC.

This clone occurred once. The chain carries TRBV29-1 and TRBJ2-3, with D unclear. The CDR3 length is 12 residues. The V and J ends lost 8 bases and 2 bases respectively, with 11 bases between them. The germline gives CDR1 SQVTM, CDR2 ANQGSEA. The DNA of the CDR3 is TGCAGCCACAGTGCGAACACAGATACGCAGTATTTT. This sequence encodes CSHSANTDTQYF.

CDR3 protein: CASTEGLGGAFF. CDR3 nucleotides: TGTGCCAGCACCGAGGGTTTAGGTGGAGCTTTCTTT. The chain joins TRBV25-1 to TRBJ1-1; D unresolved. The CDR3 has 12 residues. V lost 7 bases to trimming and J lost 10 bases, with 16 bases between them. Germline loops: CDR1 MGHDK, CDR2 SYGVNS.

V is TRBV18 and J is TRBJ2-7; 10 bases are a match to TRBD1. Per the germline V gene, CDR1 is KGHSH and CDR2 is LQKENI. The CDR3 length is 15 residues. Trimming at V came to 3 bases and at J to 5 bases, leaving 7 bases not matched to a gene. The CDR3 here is CASSPTGTGVNEQYF. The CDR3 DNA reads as TGTGCCAGCTCACCGACCGGGACAGGGGTTAACGAGCAGTACTTC.

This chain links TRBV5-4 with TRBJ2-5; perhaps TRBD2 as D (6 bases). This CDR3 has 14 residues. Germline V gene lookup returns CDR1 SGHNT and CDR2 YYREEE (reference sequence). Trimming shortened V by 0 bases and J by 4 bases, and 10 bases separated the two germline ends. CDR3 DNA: TGTGCCAGCAGCTTGGCGGGAGCTCTAGAGACCCAGTACTTC. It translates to CASSLAGALETQYF.

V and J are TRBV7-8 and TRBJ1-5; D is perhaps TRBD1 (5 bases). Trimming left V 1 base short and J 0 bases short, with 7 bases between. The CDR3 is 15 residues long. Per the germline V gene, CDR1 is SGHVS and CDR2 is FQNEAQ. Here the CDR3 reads CASSLVTDSNQPQHF. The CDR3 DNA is TGTGCCAGCAGCTTAGTGACAGATAGCAATCAGCCCCAGCATTTT.

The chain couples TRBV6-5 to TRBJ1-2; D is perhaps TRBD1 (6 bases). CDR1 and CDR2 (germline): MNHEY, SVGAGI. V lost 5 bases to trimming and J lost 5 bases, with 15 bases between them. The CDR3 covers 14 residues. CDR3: CASSPTTGFYGYTF. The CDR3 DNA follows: TGTGCCAGCAGTCCCACGACAGGCTTTTATGGCTACACCTTC.

CDR3 sequence (DNA): TGTGCCAGCTTAGTTGGGGGTTGGGGGCCGAGGGAGCAGTACTTC. Translated: CASLVGGWGPREQYF. The chain employs TRBV7-2 and TRBJ2-7; D might be TRBD1 (6 bases). V dropped 8 bases and J dropped 7 bases, with 24 bases sitting between them. The CDR3 extends over 15 amino acids. The V gene's germline CDR1 is SGHTA and CDR2 FQGNSA.

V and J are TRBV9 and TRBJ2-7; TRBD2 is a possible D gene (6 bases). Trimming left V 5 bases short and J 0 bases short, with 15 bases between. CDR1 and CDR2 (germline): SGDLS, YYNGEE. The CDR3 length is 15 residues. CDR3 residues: CASSPAAGSSYEQYF. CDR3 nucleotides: TGTGCCAGCAGTCCCGCGGCGGGGAGCTCCTACGAGCAGTACTTC.

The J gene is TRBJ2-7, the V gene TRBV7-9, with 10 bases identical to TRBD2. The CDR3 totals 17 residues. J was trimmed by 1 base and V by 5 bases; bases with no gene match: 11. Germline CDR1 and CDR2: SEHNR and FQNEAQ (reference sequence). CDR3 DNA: TGTGCCAGCAGCGCACCGGGACTAGCGAGAGCGTCCTACGAGCAGTACTTC. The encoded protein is CASSAPGLARASYEQYF.

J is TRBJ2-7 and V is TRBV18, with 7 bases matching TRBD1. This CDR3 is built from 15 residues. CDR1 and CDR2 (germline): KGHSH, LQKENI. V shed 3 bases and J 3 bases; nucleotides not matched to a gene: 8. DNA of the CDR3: TGTGCCAGCTCACCGGATAACCGGGACAGCTACGAGCAGTACTTC. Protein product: CASSPDNRDSYEQYF.

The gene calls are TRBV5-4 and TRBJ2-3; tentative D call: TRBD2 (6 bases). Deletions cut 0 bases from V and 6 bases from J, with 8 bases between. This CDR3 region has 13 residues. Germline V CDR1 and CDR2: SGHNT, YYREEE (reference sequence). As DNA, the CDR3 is TGTGCCAGCAGCTTGGGCGGGACCGATACGCAGTATTTT. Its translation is CASSLGGTDTQYF.

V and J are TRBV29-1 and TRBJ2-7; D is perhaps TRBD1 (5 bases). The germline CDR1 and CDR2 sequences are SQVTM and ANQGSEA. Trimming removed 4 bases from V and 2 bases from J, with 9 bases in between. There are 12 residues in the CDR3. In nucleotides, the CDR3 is TGCAGCGTTGCCTCGACAGCCTACGAGCAGTACTTC. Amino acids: CSVASTAYEQYF.

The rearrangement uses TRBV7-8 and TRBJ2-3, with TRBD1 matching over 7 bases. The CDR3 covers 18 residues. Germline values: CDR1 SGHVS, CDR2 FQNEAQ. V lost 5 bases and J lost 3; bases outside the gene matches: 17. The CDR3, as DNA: TGTGCCAGCAGCGATCTCTTAAATACAGGGGTCGGTACAGATACGCAGTATTTT. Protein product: CASSDLLNTGVGTDTQYF.

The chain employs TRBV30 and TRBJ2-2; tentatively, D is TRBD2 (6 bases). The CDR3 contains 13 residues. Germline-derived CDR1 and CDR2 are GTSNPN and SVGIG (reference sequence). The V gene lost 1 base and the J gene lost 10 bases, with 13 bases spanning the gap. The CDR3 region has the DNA TGTGCCTGGAGTGGGGGGGTAGTAGCGGAGCTGTTTTTT. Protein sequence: CAWSGGVVAELFF. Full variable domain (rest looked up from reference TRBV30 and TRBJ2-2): SQTIHQWPATLVQPVGSPLSLECTVEGTSNPNLYWYRQAAGRGLQLLFYSVGIGQISSEVPQNLSASRPQDRQFILSSKKLLLSDSGFYLCAWSGGVVAELFFGEGSRLTVL.

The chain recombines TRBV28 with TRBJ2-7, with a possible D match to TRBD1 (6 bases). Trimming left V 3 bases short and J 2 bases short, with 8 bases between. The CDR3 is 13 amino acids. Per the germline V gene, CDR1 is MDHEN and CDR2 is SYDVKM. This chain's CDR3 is CASSLDSPYEQYF. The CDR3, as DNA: TGTGCCAGCAGTTTGGACAGTCCCTACGAGCAGTACTTC.

The CDR3 DNA follows: TGTGCCAGCCGCAGCGGGGGGGGCACTGAAGCTTTCTTT. Its translation: CASRSGGGTEAFF. The chain is built from TRBV5-4 and TRBJ1-1; perhaps TRBD1 as D (5 bases). Per germline, CDR1 SGHNT and CDR2 YYREEE (reference sequence). The CDR3 is 13 residues long. The V and J ends lost 7 bases and 4 bases respectively, with 14 bases between them.

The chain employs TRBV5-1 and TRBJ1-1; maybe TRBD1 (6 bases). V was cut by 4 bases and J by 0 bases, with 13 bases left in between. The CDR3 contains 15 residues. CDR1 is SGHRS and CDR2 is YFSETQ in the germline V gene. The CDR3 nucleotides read TGCGCCAGCAGCCCGGGCGGACAGCTGAACACTGAAGCTTTCTTT. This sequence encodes CASSPGGQLNTEAFF. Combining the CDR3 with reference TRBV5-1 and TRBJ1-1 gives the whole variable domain KAGVTQTPRYLIKTRGQQVTLSCSPISGHRSVSWYQQTPGQGLQFLFEYFSETQRNKGNFPGRFSGRQFSNSRSEMNVSTLELGDSALYLCASSPGGQLNTEAFFGQGTRLTVV.

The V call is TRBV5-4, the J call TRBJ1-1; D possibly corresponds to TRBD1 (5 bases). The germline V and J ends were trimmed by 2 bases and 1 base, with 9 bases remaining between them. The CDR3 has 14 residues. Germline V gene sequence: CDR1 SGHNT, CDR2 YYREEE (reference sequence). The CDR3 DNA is TGTGCCAGCAGCTTCTCAGGGTGGAACACTGAAGCTTTCTTT. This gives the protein CASSFSGWNTEAFF.

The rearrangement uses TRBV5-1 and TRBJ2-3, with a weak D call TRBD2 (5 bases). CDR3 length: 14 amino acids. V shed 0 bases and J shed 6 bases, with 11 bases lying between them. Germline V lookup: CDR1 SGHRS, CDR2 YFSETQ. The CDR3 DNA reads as TGCGCCAGCAGCTTGGAGAGGGCTGATGATACGCAGTATTTT. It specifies CASSLERADDTQYF.

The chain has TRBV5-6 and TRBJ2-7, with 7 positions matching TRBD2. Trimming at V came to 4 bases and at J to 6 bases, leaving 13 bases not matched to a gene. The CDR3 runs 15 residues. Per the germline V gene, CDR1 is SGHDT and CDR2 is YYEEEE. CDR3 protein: CASSVPGGRRAEQYF. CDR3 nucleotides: TGTGCCAGCAGCGTTCCCGGGGGGAGAAGGGCCGAGCAGTACTTC.